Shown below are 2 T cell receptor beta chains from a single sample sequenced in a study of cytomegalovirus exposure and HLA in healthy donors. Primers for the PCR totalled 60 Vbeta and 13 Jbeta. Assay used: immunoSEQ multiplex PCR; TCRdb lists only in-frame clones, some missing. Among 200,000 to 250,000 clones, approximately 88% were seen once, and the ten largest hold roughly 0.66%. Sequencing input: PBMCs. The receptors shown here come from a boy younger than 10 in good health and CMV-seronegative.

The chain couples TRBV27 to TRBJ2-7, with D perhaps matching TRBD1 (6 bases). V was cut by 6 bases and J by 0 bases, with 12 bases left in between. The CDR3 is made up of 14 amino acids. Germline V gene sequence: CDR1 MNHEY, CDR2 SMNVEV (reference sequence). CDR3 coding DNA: TGTGCCAGCAGCCGGGACACTAACTCCTACGAGCAGTACTTC. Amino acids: CASSRDTNSYEQYF.

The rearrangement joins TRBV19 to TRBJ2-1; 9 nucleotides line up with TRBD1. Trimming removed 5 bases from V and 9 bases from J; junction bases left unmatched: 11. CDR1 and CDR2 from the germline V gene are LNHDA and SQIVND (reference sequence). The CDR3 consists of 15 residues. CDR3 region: CASSLLGQGNLEQFF. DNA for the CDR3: TGTGCCAGTAGTCTACTGGGACAGGGCAACCTTGAGCAGTTCTTC.